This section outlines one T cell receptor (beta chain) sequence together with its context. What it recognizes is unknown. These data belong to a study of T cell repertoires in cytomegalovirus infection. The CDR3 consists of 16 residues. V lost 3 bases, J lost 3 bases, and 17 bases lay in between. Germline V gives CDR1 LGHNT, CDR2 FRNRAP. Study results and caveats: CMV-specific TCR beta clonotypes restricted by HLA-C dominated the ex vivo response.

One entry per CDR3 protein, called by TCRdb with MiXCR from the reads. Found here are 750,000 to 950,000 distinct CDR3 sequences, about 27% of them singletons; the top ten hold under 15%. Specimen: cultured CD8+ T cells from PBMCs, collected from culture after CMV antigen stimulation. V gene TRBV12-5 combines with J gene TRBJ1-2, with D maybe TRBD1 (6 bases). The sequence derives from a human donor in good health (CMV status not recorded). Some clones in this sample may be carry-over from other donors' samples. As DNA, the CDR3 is TGTGCTAGTGGTTTCGACGCTAAACAGGGAGACTATGGCTACACCTTC. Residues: CASGFDAKQGDYGYTF.